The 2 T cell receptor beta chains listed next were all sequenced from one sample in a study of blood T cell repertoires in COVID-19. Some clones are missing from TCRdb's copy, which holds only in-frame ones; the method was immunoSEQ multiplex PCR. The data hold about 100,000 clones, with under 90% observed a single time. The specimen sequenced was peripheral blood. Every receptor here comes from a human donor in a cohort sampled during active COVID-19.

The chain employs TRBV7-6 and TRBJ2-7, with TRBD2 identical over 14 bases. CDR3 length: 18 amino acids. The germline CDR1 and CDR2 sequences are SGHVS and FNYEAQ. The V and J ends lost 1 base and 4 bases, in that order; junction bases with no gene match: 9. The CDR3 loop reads CASSLGRGTSGGVYEQYF. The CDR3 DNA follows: TGTGCCAGCAGCTTAGGCCGAGGGACTAGCGGGGGAGTGTACGAGCAGTACTTC.

DNA for the CDR3: TGTGCCAGCAGTTACCGGACTAGGCTCACAGATACGCAGTATTTT. Translated, it gives CASSYRTRLTDTQYF. This chain links TRBV6-6 with TRBJ2-3; TRBD2 aligns across 7 bases. Germline loops: CDR1 MNHNY, CDR2 SVGAGI (reference sequence). V gave up 2 bases and J gave up 2 bases; unmatched junction bases: 4. The CDR3 has 15 amino acids.